In this sample, the clone carrying this T cell receptor beta chain turned up many times. With a constant-region primer, TCR beta cDNA was made from around 520 ng of total RNA. Slightly modified ARM-PCR served as the procedure for the TCR beta libraries. These libraries came from three rounds of nested multiplex PCR. The study ran its first two PCR rounds for around 10 cycles each, using TRBV1-TRBV30 forward primers and a C-beta reverse primer. From the multiplex PCR reads, TCRdb called clonotypes with MiXCR, one entry per CDR3 protein. The sample yields about 310,000 distinct CDR3 sequences, about 50% seen once. These data are taken from a study of tumor-infiltrating lymphocytes in primary liver carcinoma. V shed 3 bases and J 5 bases; nucleotides not matched to a gene: 10. Germline V gene data show CDR1 as SQVTM and CDR2 as ANQGSEA. This CDR3 is 15 amino acids long. The source of the blood RNA was unsorted whole blood, and germline DNA was extracted as well. Roughly 4 milliliters of peripheral blood were collected before surgery.

This TCR came from a woman aged 30 to 39 with primary liver carcinoma and hepatitis B virus infection. The rearrangement links TRBV29-1 to TRBJ2-7; 10 nucleotides match TRBD1. Sequencing input: peripheral blood. CDR3 bases: TGCAGCGTTGAGGTGACGGGACAGGGGTCGGACGAGCAGTACTTC. It codes for CSVEVTGQGSDEQYF.